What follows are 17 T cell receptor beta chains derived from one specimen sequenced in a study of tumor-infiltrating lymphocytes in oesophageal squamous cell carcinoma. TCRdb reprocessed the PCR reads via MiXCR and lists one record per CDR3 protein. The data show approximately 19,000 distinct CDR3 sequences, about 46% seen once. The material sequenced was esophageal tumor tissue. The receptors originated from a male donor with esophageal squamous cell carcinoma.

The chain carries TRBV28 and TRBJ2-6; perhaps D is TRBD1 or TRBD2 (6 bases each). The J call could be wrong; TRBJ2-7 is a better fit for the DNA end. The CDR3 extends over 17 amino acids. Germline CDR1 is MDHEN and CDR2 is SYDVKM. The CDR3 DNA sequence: TGTGCCAGCAGTTTATGGAGCTCAGGGGCTAGCGACTACGAGCAGTACTTC. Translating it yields CASSLWSSGASDYEQYF.

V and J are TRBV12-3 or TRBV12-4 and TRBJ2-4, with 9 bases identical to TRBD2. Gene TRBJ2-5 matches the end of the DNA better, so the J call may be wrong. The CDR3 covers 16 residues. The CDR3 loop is CASSSGTSSGEKTQYF. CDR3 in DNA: TGTGCCAGCAGTAGCGGGACTAGCTCGGGGGAAAAGACCCAGTACTTC.

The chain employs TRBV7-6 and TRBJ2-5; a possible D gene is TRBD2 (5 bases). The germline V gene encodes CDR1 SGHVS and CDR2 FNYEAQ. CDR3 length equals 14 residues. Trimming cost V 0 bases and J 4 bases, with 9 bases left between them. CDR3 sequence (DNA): TGTGCCAGCAGCTTAGCGCCGGCGGGAGAGACCCAGTACTTC. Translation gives CASSLAPAGETQYF.

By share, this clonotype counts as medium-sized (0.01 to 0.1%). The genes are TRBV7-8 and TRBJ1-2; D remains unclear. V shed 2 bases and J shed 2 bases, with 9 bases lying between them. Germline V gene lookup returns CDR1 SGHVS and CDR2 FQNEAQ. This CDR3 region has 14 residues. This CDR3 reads CASSLTANNYGYTF. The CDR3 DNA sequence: TGTGCCAGCAGCTTAACCGCAAACAACTATGGCTACACCTTC.

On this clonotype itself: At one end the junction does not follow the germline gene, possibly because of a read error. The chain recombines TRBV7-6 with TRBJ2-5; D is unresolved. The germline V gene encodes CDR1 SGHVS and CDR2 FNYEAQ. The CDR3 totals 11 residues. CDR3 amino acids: CASSLGPRLFF. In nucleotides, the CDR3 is TGTGCCAGCAGCTTAGGACCTCGGCTGTTCTTC.

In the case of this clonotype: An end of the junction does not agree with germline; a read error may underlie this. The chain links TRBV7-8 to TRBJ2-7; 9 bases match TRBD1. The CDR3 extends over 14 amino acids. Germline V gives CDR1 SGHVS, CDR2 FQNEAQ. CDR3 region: CVSSNRQGAYEQYF. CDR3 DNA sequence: TGTGTCAGCAGCAACAGACAGGGGGCCTACGAGCAGTACTTC.

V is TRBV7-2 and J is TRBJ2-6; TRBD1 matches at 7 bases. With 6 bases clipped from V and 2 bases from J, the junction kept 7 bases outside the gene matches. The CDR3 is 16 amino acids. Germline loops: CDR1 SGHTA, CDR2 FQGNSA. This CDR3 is CASSPSTGAGANVLTF. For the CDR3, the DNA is TGTGCCAGCAGTCCTAGTACAGGGGCTGGGGCCAACGTCCTGACTTTC.

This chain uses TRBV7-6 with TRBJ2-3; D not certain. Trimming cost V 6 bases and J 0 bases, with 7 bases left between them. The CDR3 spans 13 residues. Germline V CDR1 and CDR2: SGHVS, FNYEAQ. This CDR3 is CASRDGSTDTQYF. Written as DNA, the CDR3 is TGTGCCAGCAGAGATGGGAGCACAGATACGCAGTATTTT.

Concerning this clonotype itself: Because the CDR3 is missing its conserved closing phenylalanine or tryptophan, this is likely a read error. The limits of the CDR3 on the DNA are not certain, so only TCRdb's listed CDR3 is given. CDR3: CASSSVTEYNEQFFGS. The chain combines TRBV6-2 or TRBV6-3 with TRBJ2-7. The CDR3 is made up of 16 amino acids, end residues included. Per germline, CDR1 MNHEY and CDR2 SVGEGT.

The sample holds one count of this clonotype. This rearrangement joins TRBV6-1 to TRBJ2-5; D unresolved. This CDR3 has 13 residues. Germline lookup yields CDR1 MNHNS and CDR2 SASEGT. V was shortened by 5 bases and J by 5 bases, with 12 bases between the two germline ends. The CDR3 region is CASSYRVGETQYF. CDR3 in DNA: TGTGCCAGCAGTTACCGGGTAGGGGAGACCCAGTACTTC.

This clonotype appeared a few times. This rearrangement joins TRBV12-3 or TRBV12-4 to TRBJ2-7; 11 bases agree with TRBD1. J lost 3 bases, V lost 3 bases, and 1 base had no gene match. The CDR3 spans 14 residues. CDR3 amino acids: CASSLGTGGYEQYF. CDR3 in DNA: TGTGCCAGCAGTTTGGGGACAGGGGGCTACGAGCAGTACTTC.

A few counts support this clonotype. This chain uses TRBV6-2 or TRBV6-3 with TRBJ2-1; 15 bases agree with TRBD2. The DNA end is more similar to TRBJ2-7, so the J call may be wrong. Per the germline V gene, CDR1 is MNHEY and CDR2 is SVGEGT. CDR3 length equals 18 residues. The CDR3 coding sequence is TGTGCCAGCACCGATGGACTAGCGGGAGGGCCAGGGGTCTACGAGCAGTACTTC. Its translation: CASTDGLAGGPGVYEQYF.

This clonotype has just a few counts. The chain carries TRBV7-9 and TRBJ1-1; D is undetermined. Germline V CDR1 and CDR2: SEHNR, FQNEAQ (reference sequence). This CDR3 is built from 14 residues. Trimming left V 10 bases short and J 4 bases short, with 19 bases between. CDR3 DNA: TGTGCCACCACCGACTCGAACAGTGGCACTGAAGCTTTCTTT. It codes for CATTDSNSGTEAFF.

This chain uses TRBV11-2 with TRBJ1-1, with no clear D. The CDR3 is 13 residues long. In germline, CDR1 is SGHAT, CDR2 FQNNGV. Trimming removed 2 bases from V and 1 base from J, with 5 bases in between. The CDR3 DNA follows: TGTGCCAGCAGCTTAACACAGAACACTGAAGCTTTCTTT. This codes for CASSLTQNTEAFF.

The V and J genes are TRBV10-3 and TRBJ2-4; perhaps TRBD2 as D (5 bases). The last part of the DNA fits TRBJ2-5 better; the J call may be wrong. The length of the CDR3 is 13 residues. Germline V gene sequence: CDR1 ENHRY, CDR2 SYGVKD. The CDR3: CAISVAGLETQYF. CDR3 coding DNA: TGTGCCATCAGTGTCGCGGGCTTGGAGACCCAGTACTTC.

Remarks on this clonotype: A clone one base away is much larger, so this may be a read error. The CDR3 DNA follows: TGTGCCAGCAGCTTAACTGCCGGTAATGAGCAGTACTTC. Translating it yields CASSLTAGNEQYF. The genes are TRBV7-3 and TRBJ2-1; D uncertain. Judging by the DNA end, TRBJ2-7 fits better; the J call may be wrong. In germline, CDR1 is SGHTA, CDR2 FQGTGA. The CDR3 is made up of 13 amino acids.

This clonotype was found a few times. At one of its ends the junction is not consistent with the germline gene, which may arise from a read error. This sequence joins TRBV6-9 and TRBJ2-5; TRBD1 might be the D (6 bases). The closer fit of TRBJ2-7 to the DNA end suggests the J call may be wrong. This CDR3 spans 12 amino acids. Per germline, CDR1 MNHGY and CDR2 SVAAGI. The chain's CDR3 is CASSVDSYEQYF. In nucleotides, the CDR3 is TGCGCCAGCAGTGTGGACAGCTACGAGCAGTACTTC.